These T cell receptor beta chains were read from a single sample in a study of CD8+ T cells in alopecia areata. Profiling relied on immunoSEQ multiplex PCR, and the TCRdb table lists in-frame clones only, not all of them. The sample lists 200,000 to 250,000 clones, less than 75% occurring once. The sample consisted of CD4+ T cells sorted from blood, taken at week 4, from a patient treated with tofacitinib. Receptors originate from a human donor with alopecia areata. Each CDR3 is given with its conserved first and last residue. Fields, in order: V gene, clone size, D gene, J gene, CDR3 protein, CDR3 DNA. A D gene is named only where the DNA matches it firmly. The size field is filled for only some rows; it gives once, few, many or a size class.

v_call: TRBV19
clone_size: few
d_call: NA
j_call: TRBJ2-3
cdr3_aa: CASSIDKDTQYF
cdr3_nt: TGTGCCAGTAGTATAGATAAAGATACGCAGTATTTT

v_call: TRBV9
clone_size: NA
d_call: TRBD2
j_call: TRBJ2-1
cdr3_aa: CASSGEGLAGRGEQFF
cdr3_nt: TGTGCCAGCAGCGGGGAGGGGCTAGCGGGGCGGGGTGAGCAGTTCTTC

v_call: TRBV9
clone_size: NA
d_call: TRBD1
j_call: TRBJ1-5
cdr3_aa: CASSDHRGIQPQHF
cdr3_nt: TGTGCCAGCAGCGACCACAGGGGAATTCAGCCCCAGCATTTT

v_call: TRBV5-1
clone_size: NA
d_call: NA
j_call: TRBJ2-7
cdr3_aa: CASSPVSPGEQYF
cdr3_nt: TGCGCCAGCTCCCCAGTTAGTCCGGGCGAGCAGTACTTC

v_call: TRBV15
clone_size: NA
d_call: NA
j_call: TRBJ2-4
cdr3_aa: CATSRGGRKNIQYF
cdr3_nt: TGTGCCACCAGCAGGGGAGGCAGAAAAAACATTCAGTACTTC

v_call: TRBV15
clone_size: NA
d_call: TRBD1
j_call: TRBJ2-3
cdr3_aa: CATGQGFADTQYF
cdr3_nt: TGTGCCACGGGACAGGGGTTTGCAGATACGCAGTATTTT

v_call: TRBV7-2
clone_size: NA
d_call: NA
j_call: TRBJ2-6
cdr3_aa: CASSSGTGANVLTF
cdr3_nt: TGTGCCAGCAGCTCCGGGACTGGGGCCAACGTCCTGACTTTC

v_call: TRBV7-6
clone_size: NA
d_call: NA
j_call: TRBJ1-1
cdr3_aa: CASSLASGNTEAFF
cdr3_nt: TGTGCCAGCAGCTTAGCCTCGGGGAACACTGAAGCTTTCTTT

v_call: TRBV29-1
clone_size: NA
d_call: TRBD1
j_call: TRBJ2-2
cdr3_aa: CSAWGTGGTGELFF
cdr3_nt: TGCAGCGCCTGGGGGACAGGTGGGACCGGGGAGCTGTTTTTT

v_call: TRBV7-2
clone_size: few
d_call: NA
j_call: TRBJ1-2
cdr3_aa: CASSLGRHGTF
cdr3_nt: TGTGCCAGCAGCTTAGGGAGGCACGGCACCTTC

v_call: TRBV10-3
clone_size: NA
d_call: NA
j_call: TRBJ1-2
cdr3_aa: CAITTDTTNYGYTF
cdr3_nt: TGTGCCATCACTACGGACACCACTAACTATGGCTACACCTTC

v_call: TRBV14
clone_size: NA
d_call: NA
j_call: TRBJ1-1
cdr3_aa: CASSRQGGTEAFF
cdr3_nt: TGTGCCAGCAGCCGTCAGGGTGGCACTGAAGCTTTCTTT

v_call: TRBV7-9
clone_size: once
d_call: NA
j_call: TRBJ2-5
cdr3_aa: CASSLGRQETQYF
cdr3_nt: TGTGCCAGCAGCTTAGGGCGACAAGAGACCCAGTACTTC

v_call: TRBV10-3
clone_size: NA
d_call: TRBD1
j_call: TRBJ2-7
cdr3_aa: CAISRDRGLGEQYF
cdr3_nt: TGTGCCATCAGCCGGGACAGGGGGCTAGGCGAGCAGTACTTC

v_call: TRBV29-1
clone_size: NA
d_call: NA
j_call: TRBJ2-1
cdr3_aa: CSVAPTQSNEQFF
cdr3_nt: TGCAGCGTTGCTCCGACTCAAAGCAATGAGCAGTTCTTC

v_call: TRBV29-1
clone_size: few
d_call: NA
j_call: TRBJ1-5
cdr3_aa: CSVGGDGNQPQHF
cdr3_nt: TGCAGCGTTGGCGGGGACGGCAATCAGCCCCAGCATTTT

v_call: TRBV29-1
clone_size: NA
d_call: TRBD1
j_call: TRBJ1-6
cdr3_aa: CSVDFTGGDSPLHF
cdr3_nt: TGCAGCGTGGATTTTACAGGGGGGGATTCACCCCTCCACTTT

v_call: TRBV29-1
clone_size: few
d_call: NA
j_call: TRBJ2-7
cdr3_aa: CSVTENQYEQYF
cdr3_nt: TGCAGCGTCACCGAAAACCAATACGAGCAGTACTTC

v_call: TRBV5-6
clone_size: NA
d_call: NA
j_call: TRBJ1-4
cdr3_aa: CASSETVQGSNEKLFF
cdr3_nt: TGTGCCAGCAGCGAAACGGTACAGGGTTCTAATGAAAAACTGTTTTTT

v_call: TRBV29-1
clone_size: NA
d_call: TRBD2
j_call: TRBJ2-2
cdr3_aa: CSVGTSGGNTGELFF
cdr3_nt: TGCAGCGTTGGGACTAGCGGGGGGAACACCGGGGAGCTGTTTTTT

v_call: TRBV30
clone_size: NA
d_call: NA
j_call: TRBJ1-1
cdr3_aa: CAWSTRWGGTEAFF
cdr3_nt: TGTGCCTGGAGTACGCGTTGGGGAGGCACTGAAGCTTTCTTT

v_call: TRBV29-1
clone_size: few
d_call: NA
j_call: TRBJ2-7
cdr3_aa: CSATWTTNGEQYF
cdr3_nt: TGCAGCGCCACCTGGACCACCAATGGCGAGCAGTACTTC

v_call: TRBV5-1
clone_size: NA
d_call: TRBD1
j_call: TRBJ1-1
cdr3_aa: CASSLGGTANTEAFF
cdr3_nt: TGCGCCAGCAGCTTGGGAGGGACAGCAAACACTGAAGCTTTCTTT

v_call: TRBV6-6
clone_size: NA
d_call: NA
j_call: TRBJ2-3
cdr3_aa: CASSYSKFCYF
cdr3_nt: TGTGCCAGCAGTTACTCGAAATTTTGTTATTTT

v_call: TRBV15
clone_size: once
d_call: NA
j_call: TRBJ2-1
cdr3_aa: CASSLGQGPYEQFF
cdr3_nt: TGTGCCAGCAGTTTGGGCCAAGGGCCCTATGAGCAGTTCTTC

v_call: TRBV15
clone_size: few
d_call: NA
j_call: TRBJ1-3
cdr3_aa: CATSRDRGLSGNTIYF
cdr3_nt: TGTGCCACCAGCAGAGATCGGGGTCTCTCTGGAAACACCATATATTTT

v_call: TRBV7-3
clone_size: NA
d_call: TRBD2
j_call: TRBJ2-3
cdr3_aa: CASSLGTSGGDTQYF
cdr3_nt: TGTGCCAGCAGCTTGGGGACTAGCGGGGGAGATACGCAGTATTTT

v_call: TRBV2
clone_size: NA
d_call: NA
j_call: TRBJ1-2
cdr3_aa: CASRPDSDRYGYTF
cdr3_nt: TGTGCCAGCAGACCGGACAGTGACCGATATGGCTACACCTTC

v_call: TRBV5-1
clone_size: NA
d_call: NA
j_call: TRBJ1-2
cdr3_aa: CASSLEPTSYGYTF
cdr3_nt: TGCGCCAGCAGCTTGGAGCCCACTTCCTATGGCTACACCTTC

v_call: TRBV29-1
clone_size: few
d_call: NA
j_call: TRBJ2-5
cdr3_aa: CSVEGYPEETQYF
cdr3_nt: TGCAGCGTTGAAGGATACCCTGAGGAGACCCAGTACTTC

v_call: TRBV2
clone_size: few
d_call: NA
j_call: TRBJ2-5
cdr3_aa: CASRKQETNQETQYF
cdr3_nt: TGTGCCAGCAGAAAACAAGAGACAAACCAAGAGACCCAGTACTTC

v_call: TRBV18
clone_size: few
d_call: NA
j_call: TRBJ2-1
cdr3_aa: CASSPPTGTSKSSYNEQFF
cdr3_nt: TGTGCCAGCTCACCACCCACAGGCACTAGTAAATCGTCCTACAATGAGCAGTTCTTC

v_call: TRBV19
clone_size: NA
d_call: NA
j_call: TRBJ1-5
cdr3_aa: CASSITGLQPQHF
cdr3_nt: TGTGCCAGTAGTATAACAGGTCTTCAGCCCCAGCATTTT

v_call: TRBV7-2
clone_size: few
d_call: TRBD1
j_call: TRBJ2-1
cdr3_aa: CASSRTGGLGNEQFF
cdr3_nt: TGTGCCAGCAGCCGTACAGGGGGATTGGGGAATGAGCAGTTCTTC

v_call: TRBV29-1
clone_size: NA
d_call: NA
j_call: TRBJ1-1
cdr3_aa: CSVPNRREMNTEAFF
cdr3_nt: TGCAGCGTTCCCAACCGCAGAGAAATGAACACTGAAGCTTTCTTT

v_call: TRBV2
clone_size: NA
d_call: NA
j_call: TRBJ1-2
cdr3_aa: CASGDGYGYTF
cdr3_nt: TGTGCCAGTGGGGACGGCTATGGCTACACCTTC

v_call: TRBV6-5
clone_size: few
d_call: NA
j_call: TRBJ2-5
cdr3_aa: CASSVLRGIGYF
cdr3_nt: TGTGCCAGCAGTGTTCTACGAGGGATTGGGTACTTC

v_call: TRBV29-1
clone_size: NA
d_call: TRBD1
j_call: TRBJ2-7
cdr3_aa: CSVSRGRQEQYF
cdr3_nt: TGCAGCGTTTCTAGGGGGCGTCAGGAGCAGTACTTC

v_call: TRBV30
clone_size: few
d_call: NA
j_call: TRBJ1-2
cdr3_aa: CAWSASRALPLYGYTF
cdr3_nt: TGTGCCTGGAGTGCGAGCAGGGCCTTACCACTTTATGGCTACACCTTC

v_call: TRBV27
clone_size: once
d_call: NA
j_call: TRBJ1-2
cdr3_aa: CASRPPGAGGYTF
cdr3_nt: TGTGCCAGCAGACCTCCGGGGGCTGGAGGCTACACCTTC

v_call: TRBV4-3
clone_size: once
d_call: NA
j_call: TRBJ2-2
cdr3_aa: CASRINTNTGELFF
cdr3_nt: TGCGCCAGCAGGATAAACACCAACACCGGGGAGCTGTTTTTT

v_call: TRBV4-2
clone_size: NA
d_call: NA
j_call: TRBJ2-2
cdr3_aa: CASSQPWGAGELFF
cdr3_nt: TGTGCCAGCAGCCAACCATGGGGGGCCGGGGAGCTGTTTTTT